The 23 T cell receptor beta chains given below trace back to one sample, sequenced in a study of T cell changes during pregnancy in multiple sclerosis. Sequenced by immunoSEQ multiplex PCR; TCRdb stores in-frame clones only, minus some. Altogether 42,000 or so clones are present, around 92% being singletons, with the ten largest covering roughly 0.35%. Sample: CD4+ T cells from peripheral blood mononuclear cells, taken after pregnancy. Receptors were obtained from a female donor with multiple sclerosis, enrolled in a pregnancy study.

CDR3 nucleotides: TGTGCCAGCTCACCGCAGGGGCTTGGTACTGAAGCTTTCTTT. It yields the protein CASSPQGLGTEAFF. V usage is TRBV18 and J usage is TRBJ1-1, with a possible D match to TRBD1 (6 bases). The CDR3 runs 14 residues. The germline gives CDR1 KGHSH, CDR2 LQKENI. V was pared by 3 bases and J by 5 bases, with 13 bases between.

CDR3 coding DNA: TGTGCCAGACGATCGACAGGGGATATCATAAGCGCCCCAGAAGCTTTCTTT. Translated: CARRSTGDIISAPEAFF. This chain joins TRBV28 and TRBJ1-1; the match to TRBD1 covers 8 bases. There are 17 residues in the CDR3. V shed 9 bases, J shed 8 bases, and the junction held 23 bases outside the gene matches. CDR1 MDHEN and CDR2 SYDVKM come from the germline V gene.

V and J are TRBV11-2 and TRBJ2-7; a weak D match, TRBD1 (5 bases). Trimming shortened V by 6 bases and J by 2 bases, and 14 bases separated the two germline ends. Per the germline V gene, CDR1 is SGHAT and CDR2 is FQNNGV. The CDR3 contains 14 residues. The chain's CDR3 is CASRGTGKTYEQYF. The DNA of the CDR3 is TGTGCCAGCAGGGGAACAGGAAAAACCTACGAGCAGTACTTC.

The rearrangement links TRBV5-5 to TRBJ2-5; 7 bases align to TRBD2. This CDR3 has 15 residues. Losses at the gene ends were 4 bases for V and 2 bases for J; bases not matched to a gene: 8. Germline V CDR1 and CDR2: SGHKS, YYEKEE (reference sequence). The CDR3 DNA reads as TGTGCCAGCAGCCCCGGGGAGGGAAGGCAAGAGACCCAGTACTTC. Protein sequence: CASSPGEGRQETQYF.

The rearrangement links TRBV9 to TRBJ2-3; 10 bases line up with TRBD2. The CDR3 runs 14 residues. V lost 4 bases to trimming and J lost 6 bases; unmatched junction nucleotides: 5. CDR1 and CDR2 from the germline V gene are SGDLS and YYNGEE. The CDR3 nucleotides read TGTGCCAGCAGCTCTAGCGGGGGATCGGATACGCAGTATTTT. It encodes CASSSSGGSDTQYF.

The chain is built from TRBV5-1 and TRBJ2-3; 8 nucleotides agree with TRBD2. CDR3 length equals 15 residues. Germline-derived CDR1 and CDR2 are SGHRS and YFSETQ. V dropped 2 bases and J dropped 5; count of bases not matched to a gene: 7. The chain's CDR3 is CASSFTGGPVDTQYF. The CDR3 nucleotides read TGCGCCAGCAGCTTTACGGGGGGGCCAGTAGATACGCAGTATTTT.

The chain combines TRBV27 with TRBJ1-6; no clear D gene. CDR1 is MNHEY and CDR2 is SMNVEV in the germline V gene (reference sequence). The germline V and J ends were trimmed by 6 bases and 0 bases, with 9 bases remaining between them. The CDR3 is made up of 15 amino acids. Here the CDR3 reads CASRPRSSYNSPLHF. DNA of the CDR3: TGTGCCAGCAGACCCCGCAGCTCCTATAATTCACCCCTCCACTTT.

This clone was seen a handful of times. The DNA of the CDR3 is TGTGCCAGCAGCCTCACCAAGCAGAACACTGAAGCTTTCTTT. Residues: CASSLTKQNTEAFF. The V call is TRBV27, the J call TRBJ1-1; D is uncertain. The CDR3 extends over 14 amino acids. Germline-derived CDR1 and CDR2 are MNHEY and SMNVEV (reference sequence). The V end lost 6 bases, the J end lost 1 base, and 12 bases lay between the germline ends.

V and J are TRBV9 and TRBJ2-1; 7 bases are shared with TRBD2. The CDR3 runs 16 residues. V dropped 3 bases and J dropped 6; count of bases not matched to a gene: 12. Germline V gives CDR1 SGDLS, CDR2 YYNGEE. This chain's CDR3 is CASSAYTGGRFNEQFF. The CDR3, as DNA: TGTGCCAGCAGCGCATACACCGGGGGGAGGTTCAATGAGCAGTTCTTC.

This sequence joins TRBV9 and TRBJ2-7, with D perhaps matching TRBD2 (6 bases). V gave up 0 bases and J gave up 1 base, with 11 bases separating them. This CDR3 has 15 amino acids. CDR1 and CDR2 (germline): SGDLS, YYNGEE. CDR3 loop: CASSVGVGGSYEQYF. Here the CDR3 DNA reads TGTGCCAGCAGCGTAGGTGTCGGGGGATCCTACGAGCAGTACTTC.

The rearrangement links TRBV10-3 to TRBJ1-2; TRBD1 matches at 7 bases. With 9 bases clipped from V and 1 base from J, the junction kept 29 bases outside the gene matches. This CDR3 has 21 amino acids. CDR1 ENHRY and CDR2 SYGVKD come from the germline V gene. CDR3 bases: TGTGCCATTCACCACCCCCCCATCGGAATAGGAGACAGGGCGGGTAACTATGGCTACACCTTC. Its protein is CAIHHPPIGIGDRAGNYGYTF.

The V and J genes are TRBV5-6 and TRBJ2-3, with D possibly matching TRBD2 (5 bases). In germline, CDR1 is SGHDT, CDR2 YYEEEE. The V end was cut by 0 bases, the J end by 2 bases, with 7 bases between. The CDR3 is made up of 14 amino acids. Here the CDR3 DNA reads TGTGCCAGCAGCTTGGAGCGGACCACAGATACGCAGTATTTT. Its translation: CASSLERTTDTQYF.

CDR3 coding DNA: TGTGCCAGTAAGGGGCAGGTATATGGCTACACCTTC. Its translation is CASKGQVYGYTF. The V call is TRBV19, the J call TRBJ1-2; perhaps TRBD1 as D (5 bases). CDR1 LNHDA and CDR2 SQIVND come from the germline V gene (reference sequence). The ends were cut back, 7 bases at V and 5 bases at J, with 11 bases in the middle. CDR3 length: 12 residues.

This sequence joins TRBV10-3 and TRBJ2-1; TRBD2 is a possible D gene (5 bases). The CDR3 consists of 18 residues. The V end was cut by 5 bases, the J end by 0 bases, with 20 bases between. Per the germline V gene, CDR1 is ENHRY and CDR2 is SYGVKD. The CDR3: CAISLGSWPTSSYNEQFF. CDR3 in DNA: TGTGCCATCAGTCTGGGGTCCTGGCCCACTAGCTCCTACAATGAGCAGTTCTTC.

The count of this clone is one. The chain couples TRBV29-1 to TRBJ1-4; D not certain. V lost 6 bases, J lost 1 base, and 9 bases lay in between. Germline V gives CDR1 SQVTM, CDR2 ANQGSEA. The CDR3 runs 13 residues. DNA of the CDR3: TGCAGCGTCACCGACTTAACTAATGAAAAACTGTTTTTT. Translation: CSVTDLTNEKLFF.

This chain links TRBV4-1 with TRBJ2-1; D perhaps matches TRBD1 (5 bases). Trimming shortened V by 4 bases and J by 5 bases, and 12 bases separated the two germline ends. Germline-derived CDR1 and CDR2 are MGHRA and YSYEKL. The CDR3 spans 14 residues. This CDR3 is CASSPGQSNNEQFF. The CDR3 DNA sequence: TGCGCCAGCAGCCCCGGACAATCAAACAATGAGCAGTTCTTC.

This chain uses TRBV6-5 with TRBJ1-1, with 8 bases identical to TRBD1. CDR3 length: 16 amino acids. The V segment lost 0 bases and the J segment 4 bases; nucleotides outside the gene matches: 7. Looked up from germline, CDR1 is MNHEY and CDR2 is SVGAGI. For the CDR3, the DNA is TGTGCCAGCAGTTACTCGATTGGGACAGGAGGCACTGAAGCTTTCTTT. Translating gives CASSYSIGTGGTEAFF.

This chain links TRBV30 with TRBJ1-3; tentatively, D is TRBD1 (5 bases). The CDR3 sequence is 14 residues long. Germline values: CDR1 GTSNPN, CDR2 SVGIG (reference sequence). V was cut by 5 bases and J by 2 bases, with 13 bases left in between. CDR3: CAWYPRVAGNTIYF. CDR3 coding DNA: TGTGCCTGGTACCCCAGGGTGGCTGGAAACACCATATATTTT.

The V gene is TRBV19, the J gene TRBJ1-2, with a possible D match to TRBD1 (5 bases). This CDR3 is built from 15 residues. Germline assignment: CDR1 LNHDA and CDR2 SQIVND (reference sequence). The V gene lost 8 bases and the J gene lost 5 bases, with 21 bases spanning the gap. The CDR3 loop is CASLPTDWGVYGYTF. The DNA of the CDR3 is TGTGCCAGTCTTCCCACGGATTGGGGCGTTTATGGCTACACCTTC.

The chain joins TRBV5-6 to TRBJ1-2; D might be TRBD1 (5 bases). CDR1 SGHDT and CDR2 YYEEEE come from the germline V gene. Trimming removed 0 bases at V and 5 bases at J, with 14 bases between. The CDR3 has 15 residues. The CDR3 DNA reads TGTGCCAGCAGCTTGGCCAGGGAGGTTCGGTATGGCTACACCTTC. As protein: CASSLAREVRYGYTF. The full variable domain, rest sourced from reference TRBV5-6 and TRBJ1-2, is DAGVTQSPTHLIKTRGQQVTLRCSPKSGHDTVSWYQQALGQGPQFIFQYYEEEERQRGNFPDRFSGHQFPNYSSELNVNALLLGDSALYLCASSLAREVRYGYTFGSGTRLTVV.

CDR3 nucleotides: TGTGCCAGCAGCCCCGGTTATAACTATGGCTACACCTTC. Translating it yields CASSPGYNYGYTF. The rearrangement uses TRBV5-6 and TRBJ1-2; D uncertain. This CDR3 is 13 amino acids long. The germline V gene has CDR1 SGHDT and CDR2 YYEEEE. Trimming took off 4 bases at V and 1 base at J, with 8 bases between the two ends.

The chain couples TRBV6-5 to TRBJ1-5; unclear D gene. Germline V gene data show CDR1 as MNHEY and CDR2 as SVGAGI. This CDR3 is 14 amino acids long. V gave up 5 bases and J gave up 5 bases, with 13 bases separating them. This CDR3 reads CASSSPGEHQPQHF. CDR3 DNA sequence: TGTGCCAGCAGTAGCCCGGGAGAACATCAGCCCCAGCATTTT.

The V gene is TRBV7-2, the J gene TRBJ2-1; 13 bases agree with TRBD2. The CDR3 contains 15 residues. The J segment lost 7 bases and the V segment lost 5 bases, leaving 5 bases of the junction unmatched. Germline V gene data show CDR1 as SGHTA and CDR2 as FQGNSA. Here the CDR3 reads CASSTPGLAGNEQFF. The CDR3 DNA reads as TGTGCCAGCAGCACCCCGGGACTAGCGGGGAATGAGCAGTTCTTC. The variable domain in full, completed from reference TRBV7-2 and TRBJ2-1, reads GAGVSQSPSNKVTEKGKDVELRCDPISGHTALYWYRQSLGQGLEFLIYFQGNSAPDKSGLPSDRFSAERTGGSVSTLTIQRTQQEDSAVYLCASSTPGLAGNEQFFGPGTRLTVL.